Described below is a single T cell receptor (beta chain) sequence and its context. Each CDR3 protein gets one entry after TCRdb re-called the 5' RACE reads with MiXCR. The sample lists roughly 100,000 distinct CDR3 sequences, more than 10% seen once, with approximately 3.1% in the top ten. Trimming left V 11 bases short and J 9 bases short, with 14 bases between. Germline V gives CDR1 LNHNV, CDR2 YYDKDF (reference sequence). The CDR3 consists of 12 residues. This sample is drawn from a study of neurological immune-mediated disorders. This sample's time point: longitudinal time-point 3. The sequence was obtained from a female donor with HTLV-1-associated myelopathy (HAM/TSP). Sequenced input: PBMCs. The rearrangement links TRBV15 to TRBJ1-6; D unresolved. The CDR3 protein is CASCRDFSPLHF. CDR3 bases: TGTGCCTCCTGCAGAGATTTTTCACCCCTCCACTTT.